This TCR beta chain was captured by sequencing in a study of blood T cells in healthy people across ages. This clonotype has more than one count but fewer than ten. A sample-barcoded 5' primer and a J-beta primer mix were used in a second PCR of about 6 to 12 cycles. One entry per CDR3 protein, called by TCRdb with MiXCR from the 5' RACE reads. The table has about 1.4 million distinct CDR3 sequences, roughly 59% seen once. Drawing of peripheral blood yielded ten milliliters from each donor. The ends were cut back, 6 bases at V and 2 bases at J, with 16 bases in the middle. CDR3 length: 14 amino acids. Germline lookup yields CDR1 DFQATT and CDR2 SNEGSKA (reference sequence).

Material for sequencing was blood. The receptor was isolated from a man aged 18 to 29 in good health. The chain joins TRBV20-1 to TRBJ2-5, with D unclear. The CDR3 region is CSAQLGLLQETQYF. CDR3 sequence (DNA): TGCAGTGCCCAGCTGGGTCTATTACAAGAGACCCAGTACTTC.